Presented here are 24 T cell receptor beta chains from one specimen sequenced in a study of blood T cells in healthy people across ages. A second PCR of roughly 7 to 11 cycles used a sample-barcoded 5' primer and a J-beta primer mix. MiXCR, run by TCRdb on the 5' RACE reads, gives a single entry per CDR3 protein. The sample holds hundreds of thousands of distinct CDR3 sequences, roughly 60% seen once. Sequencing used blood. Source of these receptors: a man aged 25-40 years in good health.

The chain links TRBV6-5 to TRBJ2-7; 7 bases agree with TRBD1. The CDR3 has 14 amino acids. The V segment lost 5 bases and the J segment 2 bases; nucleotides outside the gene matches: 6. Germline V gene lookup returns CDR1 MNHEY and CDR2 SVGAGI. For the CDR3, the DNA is TGTGCCAGCAGTCAGGACAGGATGACCTACGAGCAGTACTTC. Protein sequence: CASSQDRMTYEQYF.

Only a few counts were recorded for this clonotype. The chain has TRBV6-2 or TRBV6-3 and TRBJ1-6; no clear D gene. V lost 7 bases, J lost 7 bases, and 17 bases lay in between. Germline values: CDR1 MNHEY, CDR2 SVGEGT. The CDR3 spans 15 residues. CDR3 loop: CASTWTDERNSPLHF. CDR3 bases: TGTGCCAGCACTTGGACGGACGAACGGAATTCACCCCTCCACTTT.

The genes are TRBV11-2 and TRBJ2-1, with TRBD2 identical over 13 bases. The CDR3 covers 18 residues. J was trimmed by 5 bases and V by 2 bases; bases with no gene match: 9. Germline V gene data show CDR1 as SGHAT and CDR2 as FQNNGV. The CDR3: CASSLSPTSGGYNNEQFF. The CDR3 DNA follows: TGTGCCAGCAGCTTATCTCCGACTAGCGGGGGGTATAACAATGAGCAGTTCTTC.

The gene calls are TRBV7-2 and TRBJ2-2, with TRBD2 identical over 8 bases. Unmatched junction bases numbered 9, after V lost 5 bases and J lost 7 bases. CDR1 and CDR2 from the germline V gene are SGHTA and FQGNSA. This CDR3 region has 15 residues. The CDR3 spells CASSPGTRRDGELFF. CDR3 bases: TGTGCCAGCAGCCCCGGGACTAGAAGGGACGGGGAGCTGTTTTTT.

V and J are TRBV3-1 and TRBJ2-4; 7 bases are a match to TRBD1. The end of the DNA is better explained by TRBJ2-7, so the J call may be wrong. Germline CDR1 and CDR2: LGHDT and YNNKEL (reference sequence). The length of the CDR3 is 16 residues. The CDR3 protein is CASSQDPGQKTVEQYF. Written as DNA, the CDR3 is TGTGCCAGCAGCCAAGACCCGGGACAGAAGACGGTCGAGCAGTACTTC.

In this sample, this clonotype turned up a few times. The chain's CDR3 is CASREQGTPEAFF. The CDR3 region has the DNA TGTGCCAGCAGGGAACAGGGGACTCCTGAAGCTTTCTTT. The chain couples TRBV6-2 or TRBV6-3 to TRBJ1-1; 7 bases are a match to TRBD1. The CDR3 runs 13 residues. The trim removed 6 bases at V and 6 bases at J, leaving 7 bases unmatched. Germline-derived CDR1 and CDR2 are MNHEY and SVGEGT.

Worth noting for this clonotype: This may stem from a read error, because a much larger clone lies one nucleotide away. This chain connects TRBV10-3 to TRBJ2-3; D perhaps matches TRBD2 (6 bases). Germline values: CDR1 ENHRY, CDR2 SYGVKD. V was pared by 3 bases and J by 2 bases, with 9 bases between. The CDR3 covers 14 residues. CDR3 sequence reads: CAISDRRATDTQYF. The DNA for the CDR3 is TGTGCCATCAGTGATCGGAGGGCCACAGATACGCAGTATTTT.

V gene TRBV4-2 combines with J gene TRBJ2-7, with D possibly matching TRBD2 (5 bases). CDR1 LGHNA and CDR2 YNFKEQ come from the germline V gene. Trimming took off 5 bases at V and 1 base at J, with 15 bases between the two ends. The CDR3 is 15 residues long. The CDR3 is CASSRGADSSYEQYF. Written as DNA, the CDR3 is TGTGCCAGCAGCAGAGGAGCGGATTCTTCCTACGAGCAGTACTTC.

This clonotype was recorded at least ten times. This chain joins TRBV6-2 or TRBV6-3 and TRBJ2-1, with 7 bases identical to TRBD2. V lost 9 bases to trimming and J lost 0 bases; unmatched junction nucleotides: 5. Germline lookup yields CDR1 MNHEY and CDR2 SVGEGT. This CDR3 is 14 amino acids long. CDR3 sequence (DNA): TGTGCCAGTGAAGCGGGGAGCTCCTACAATGAGCAGTTCTTC. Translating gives CASEAGSSYNEQFF.

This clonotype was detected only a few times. The CDR3 DNA reads TGTGCCAGCAGCCGGGACAACAATGAGCAGTTCTTC. Translating it yields CASSRDNNEQFF. V gene TRBV5-4 combines with J gene TRBJ2-1, with a possible D match to TRBD1 (6 bases). V lost 4 bases and J 5 bases, leaving 7 bases between the germline ends. This CDR3 contains 12 residues. Germline CDR1 and CDR2: SGHNT and YYREEE (reference sequence). The full variable domain, completed using reference TRBV5-4 and TRBJ2-1, is ETGVTQSPTHLIKTRGQQVTLRCSSQSGHNTVSWYQQALGQGPQFIFQYYREEENGRGNFPPRFSGLQFPNYSSELNVNALELDDSALYLCASSRDNNEQFFGPGTRLTVL.

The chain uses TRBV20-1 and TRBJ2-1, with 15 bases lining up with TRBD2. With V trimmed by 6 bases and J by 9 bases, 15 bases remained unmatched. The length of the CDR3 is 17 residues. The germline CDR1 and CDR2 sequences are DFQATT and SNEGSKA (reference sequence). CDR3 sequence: CSADIAGLAGGRGEQFF. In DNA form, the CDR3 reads TGCAGTGCCGATATTGCTGGACTAGCGGGGGGGAGGGGTGAGCAGTTCTTC.

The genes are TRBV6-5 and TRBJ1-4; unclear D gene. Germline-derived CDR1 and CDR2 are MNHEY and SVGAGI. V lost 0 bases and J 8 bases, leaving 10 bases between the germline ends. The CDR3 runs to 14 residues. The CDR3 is CASSYSTTREKLFF. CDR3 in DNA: TGTGCCAGCAGTTACTCGACGACGAGAGAAAAACTGTTTTTT.

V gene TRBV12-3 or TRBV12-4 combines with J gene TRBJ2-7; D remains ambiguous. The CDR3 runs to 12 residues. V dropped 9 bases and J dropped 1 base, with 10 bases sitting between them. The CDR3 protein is CASKEQSYEQYF. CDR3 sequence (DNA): TGTGCCAGTAAGGAACAGTCCTACGAGCAGTACTTC.

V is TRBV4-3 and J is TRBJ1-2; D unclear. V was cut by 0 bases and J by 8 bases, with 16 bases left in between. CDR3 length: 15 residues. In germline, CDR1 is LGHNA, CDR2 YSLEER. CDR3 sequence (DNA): TGCGCCAGCAGCCAAGATGAGGGATTCGCGTTGGGCTACACCTTC. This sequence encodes CASSQDEGFALGYTF.

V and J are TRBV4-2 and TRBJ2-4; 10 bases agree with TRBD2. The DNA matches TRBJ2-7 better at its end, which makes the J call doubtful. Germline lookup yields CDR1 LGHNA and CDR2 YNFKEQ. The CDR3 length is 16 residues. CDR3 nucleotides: TGTGCCAGCAGCCACATTAGCGGGGGGCCTCATTACGAGCAGTACTTC. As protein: CASSHISGGPHYEQYF.

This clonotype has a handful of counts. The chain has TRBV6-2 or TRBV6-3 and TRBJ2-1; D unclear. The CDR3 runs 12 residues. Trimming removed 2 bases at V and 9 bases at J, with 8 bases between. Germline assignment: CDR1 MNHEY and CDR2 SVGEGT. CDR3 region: CASSYKVPEQFF. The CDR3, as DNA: TGTGCCAGCAGTTACAAGGTTCCTGAGCAGTTCTTC.

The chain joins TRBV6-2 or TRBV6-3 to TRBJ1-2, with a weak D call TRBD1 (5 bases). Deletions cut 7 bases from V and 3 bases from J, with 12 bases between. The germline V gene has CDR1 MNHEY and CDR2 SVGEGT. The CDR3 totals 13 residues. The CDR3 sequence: CASMTVLDYGYTF. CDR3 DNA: TGTGCCAGCATGACAGTTTTGGACTATGGCTACACCTTC.

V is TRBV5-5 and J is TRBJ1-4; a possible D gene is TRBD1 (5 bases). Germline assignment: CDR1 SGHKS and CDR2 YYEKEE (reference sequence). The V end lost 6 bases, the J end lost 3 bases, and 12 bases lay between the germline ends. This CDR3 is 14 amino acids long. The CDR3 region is CASTRGGANEKLFF. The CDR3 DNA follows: TGTGCCAGCACCCGGGGGGGTGCTAATGAAAAACTGTTTTTT.

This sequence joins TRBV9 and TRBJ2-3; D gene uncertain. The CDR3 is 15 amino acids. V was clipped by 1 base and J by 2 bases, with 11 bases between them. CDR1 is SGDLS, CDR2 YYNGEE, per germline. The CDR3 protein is CASSVPPLITDTQYF. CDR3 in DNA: TGTGCCAGCAGCGTACCCCCCCTAATCACAGATACGCAGTATTTT.

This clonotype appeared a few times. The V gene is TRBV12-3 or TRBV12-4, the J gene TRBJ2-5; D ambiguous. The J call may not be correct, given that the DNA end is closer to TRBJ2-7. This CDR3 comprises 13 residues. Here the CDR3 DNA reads TGTGCCAGCAGTACCGGTACTCGCTACGAGCAGTACTTC. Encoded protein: CASSTGTRYEQYF.

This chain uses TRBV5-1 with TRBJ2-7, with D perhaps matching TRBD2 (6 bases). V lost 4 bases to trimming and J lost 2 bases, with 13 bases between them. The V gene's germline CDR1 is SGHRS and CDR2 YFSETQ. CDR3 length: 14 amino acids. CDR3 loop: CASSENGLTYEQYF. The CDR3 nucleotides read TGCGCCAGCAGCGAAAACGGACTAACCTACGAGCAGTACTTC. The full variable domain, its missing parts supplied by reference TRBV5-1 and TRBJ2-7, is KAGVTQTPRYLIKTRGQQVTLSCSPISGHRSVSWYQQTPGQGLQFLFEYFSETQRNKGNFPGRFSGRQFSNSRSEMNVSTLELGDSALYLCASSENGLTYEQYFGPGTRLTVT.

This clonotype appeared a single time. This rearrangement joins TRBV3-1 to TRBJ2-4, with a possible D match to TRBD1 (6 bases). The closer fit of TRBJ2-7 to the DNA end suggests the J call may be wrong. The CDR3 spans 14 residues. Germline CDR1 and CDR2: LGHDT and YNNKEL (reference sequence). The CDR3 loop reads CASSPGTPFYEQYF. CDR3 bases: TGTGCCAGCAGCCCCGGGACACCTTTCTACGAGCAGTACTTC.

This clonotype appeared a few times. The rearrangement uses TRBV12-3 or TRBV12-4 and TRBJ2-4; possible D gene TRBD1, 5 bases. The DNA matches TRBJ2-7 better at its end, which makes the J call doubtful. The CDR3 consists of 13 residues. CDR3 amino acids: CASSVSPGYEQYF. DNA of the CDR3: TGTGCCAGCAGTGTATCCCCAGGGTACGAGCAGTACTTC.

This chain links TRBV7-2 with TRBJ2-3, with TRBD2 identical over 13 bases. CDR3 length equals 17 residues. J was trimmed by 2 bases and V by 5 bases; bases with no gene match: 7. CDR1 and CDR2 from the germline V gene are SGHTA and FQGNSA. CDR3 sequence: CASSQLAGGPPTDTQYF. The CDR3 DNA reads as TGTGCCAGCAGCCAACTAGCGGGGGGGCCTCCCACAGATACGCAGTATTTT.